A selection of T cell receptor beta chains follows, all from one sample in a study of regulatory T cells in long-lasting Graves disease. In TCRdb, the multiplex PCR reads were re-called with MiXCR into one record per CDR3 protein. The sample lists approximately 470,000 distinct CDR3 sequences, 15% to 20% occurring once. The same data also went into a second study, on T cells in Graves' hyperthyroidism and ophthalmopathy.

The input for sequencing was peripheral blood mononuclear cells (PBMCs), taken at new diagnosis, from a patient treated with antithyroid drugs. The receptors derive from a man aged 35-49 years with Graves disease. Both conserved end residues are part of each CDR3. The D gene is left open where the match is weak. For some rows the clone size is stated as once, few or many, or as a class when expanded; others skip it.

>TRBJ2-7|few|TRBD2|TRBV27
CASSPRTSGGSVYEQYF
TGTGCCAGCAGTCCGCGGACTAGCGGGGGGTCCGTCTACGAGCAGTACTTC
>TRBJ1-4|few|TRBD1|TRBV9
CASSVQGARNEKLFF
TGTGCCAGCAGCGTACAGGGGGCGCGGAATGAAAAACTGTTTTTT
>TRBJ1-5|-|-|TRBV7-2
CASSFGNNQPQHF
TGTGCCAGCAGCTTTGGTAACAATCAGCCCCAGCATTTT
>TRBJ2-7|many|TRBD1|TRBV27
CASSRQGPHEQYF
TGTGCCAGCAGTCGACAGGGGCCCCACGAGCAGTACTTC
>TRBJ2-7|many|TRBD1|TRBV28
CASSRDSREQYF
TGTGCCAGCAGTAGGGACAGTAGGGAGCAGTACTTC
>TRBJ2-7|many|-|TRBV12-5
CASGLGTRSYEQYF
TGTGCTAGTGGTTTGGGGACACGCTCCTACGAGCAGTACTTC
>TRBJ2-1|-|-|TRBV13
CASSIGSARSEQFF
TGTGCCAGTAGTATTGGGTCTGCAAGGTCCGAGCAGTTCTTC
>TRBJ2-3|many|-|TRBV11-2
CASTKDLRTDTQYF
TGTGCCAGCACCAAGGACTTACGCACAGATACGCAGTATTTT
>TRBJ2-3|many|-|TRBV7-3
CASSSSGSMTDTQYF
TGTGCCAGCAGCTCATCAGGGAGTATGACAGATACGCAGTATTTT
>TRBJ2-5|many|TRBD2|TRBV7-9
CASSFRAGGPGETQYF
TGTGCCAGCAGCTTTAGGGCGGGAGGGCCTGGAGAGACCCAGTACTTC
>TRBJ2-7|many|-|TRBV2
CASSEAVAGTPYEQYF
TGTGCCAGCAGTGAAGCAGTGGCGGGAACCCCCTACGAGCAGTACTTC
>TRBJ2-2|-|-|TRBV4-1
CASSQDKFANTGELFF
TGCGCCAGCAGCCAAGATAAGTTCGCGAACACCGGGGAGCTGTTTTTT
>TRBJ2-1|many|TRBD2|TRBV3-1
CASSQGLAGGIKNEQFF
TGTGCCAGCAGCCAAGGCCTAGCGGGAGGTATAAAGAATGAGCAGTTCTTC